These T cell receptor beta chains were read from a single sample in a study of blood T cells in healthy people across ages. TCRdb re-called the 5' RACE reads with MiXCR, one entry per CDR3 protein. The table includes roughly 680,000 distinct CDR3 sequences, 45% to 60% detected once. What was sequenced was blood. Source of these receptors: a woman of 80 years or more in good health. CDR3s include the opening cysteine and the closing phenylalanine or tryptophan. D genes are given only for firm matches. The size field is filled for only some rows; it gives once, few, many or a size class.

V	size	J	D	CDR3	DNA
TRBV10-1	many	TRBJ2-1	-	CASSESPLGLDHNEQFF	TGCGCCAGCAGTGAGTCCCCCCTAGGATTGGACCACAATGAGCAGTTCTTC
TRBV29-1	-	TRBJ2-7	TRBD2	CSVLASGSYEQYF	TGCAGCGTTTTGGCTAGCGGCTCCTACGAGCAGTACTTC
TRBV29-1	-	TRBJ1-2	TRBD1	CSVWTGVGYGYTF	TGCAGCGTCTGGACAGGGGTGGGCTATGGCTACACCTTC
TRBV9	-	TRBJ2-2	TRBD2	CASSGTSVVSGELFF	TGTGCCAGCAGCGGGACTAGCGTTGTCTCCGGGGAGCTGTTTTTT
TRBV29-1	many	TRBJ1-1	-	CSPARGTEAFF	TGCAGCCCCGCCAGGGGCACTGAAGCTTTCTTT
TRBV28	few	TRBJ2-7	TRBD2	CASSPGGGRSYEQYF	TGTGCCAGCAGCCCAGGAGGCGGGAGGTCCTACGAGCAGTACTTC
TRBV20-1	few	TRBJ2-1	-	CSARDELGLTYNEQFF	TGCAGTGCTAGAGATGAATTGGGACTGACATACAATGAGCAGTTCTTC
TRBV10-3	-	TRBJ1-2	-	CAIRDTNYGYTF	TGTGCCATCAGGGACACAAACTATGGCTACACCTTC
TRBV7-2	-	TRBJ2-7	-	CASSVTGSEQYF	TGTGCCAGCAGCGTAACAGGGAGCGAGCAGTACTTC
TRBV12-3/TRBV12-4	-	TRBJ2-5	-	CASSWTENEQYF	TGTGCCAGCAGTTGGACAGAGAATGAGCAGTACTTC
TRBV7-3	-	TRBJ2-1	TRBD2	CASSLGGKNNEQFF	TGTGCCAGCAGCTTGGGGGGGAAGAACAATGAGCAGTTCTTC
TRBV9	-	TRBJ2-1	-	CASSVAQVMGEQFF	TGTGCCAGCAGCGTAGCACAGGTAATGGGTGAGCAGTTCTTC
TRBV12-3/TRBV12-4	many	TRBJ2-7	-	CASTTTRYEQYF	TGTGCCAGCACGACTACGCGTTACGAGCAGTACTTC